This T cell receptor (beta chain) appears in the sequencing data of a study of T cell responses to AZD1222 COVID-19 vaccine. Some clones are missing from TCRdb's copy, which holds only in-frame ones; the method was immunoSEQ multiplex PCR. Of 79,000 or so clones listed, more than 60% were seen once; the top ten hold roughly 28%. CDR3 length equals 14 residues. Germline-derived CDR1 and CDR2 are MNHEY and SMNVEV (reference sequence). V lost 8 bases and J lost 5, with 18 bases in between. The chain joins TRBV27 to TRBJ2-5; D may be TRBD2 (6 bases). The clonotype comes from an adult who received the MenACWY meningococcal vaccine as a control. The specimen was peripheral blood, collected 28 days after the second dose of the MenACWY control vaccine. This CDR3 reads CASGPGLNWETQYF. The CDR3 DNA sequence: TGTGCCAGCGGCCCGGGACTGAATTGGGAGACCCAGTACTTC.